The T cell receptor beta chain described here comes from a study of shared clonotypes between healthy human individuals. Across the whole study: Per-donor plates numbered three CD4 naive, three CD4 memory, two CD8 naive and one CD8 memory. Study-level points and caveats: The low donor count limited represented genetic and exposure-history diversity.

Concerning this clone itself: Its specificity is unknown.

The CDR3 spans 10 residues. V lost 5 bases and J lost 5, with 3 bases in between. From germline, CDR1 is MNHEY and CDR2 SMNVEV (reference sequence). Clones were read by immunoSEQ multiplex PCR, and TCRdb kept only the in-frame ones, dropping some. The profile shows millions of clones, around nine tenths of them singletons. Sample: naive CD4+ T cells sorted from blood. Subset indicated: CD45RA+ positively selected. V usage is TRBV27 and J usage is TRBJ2-5; no clear D. The source of this sequence is a man between 18 and 29 years old in good health. DNA for the CDR3: TGTGCCAGCAGTAGCGAGACCCAGTACTTC. Protein product: CASSSETQYF.